Sequencing of this T cell receptor (beta chain) was carried out in a study of blood T cell repertoires in COVID-19. Study background: PBMCs, B-cell-depleted T cells, or T cells were the source of the cDNA or gDNA that made up the material.

Recruited during active infection, patients (from Seattle) were subsequently followed longitudinally. Profiled with immunoSEQ multiplex PCR; TCRdb holds only in-frame clones, not every one. The sample consists of 80,000 to 90,000 clones, around 85% of them appearing once. CDR1 is KGHSH and CDR2 is LQKENI in the germline V gene. V lost 0 bases and J lost 1, with 8 bases in between. The CDR3 extends over 15 amino acids. The origin of this receptor is a woman aged 80 or over with COVID-19, enrolled during active disease. The specimen sequenced was peripheral blood. The V gene is TRBV18, the J gene TRBJ2-3; D uncertain. CDR3: CASSPPIQGTDTQYF. CDR3 nucleotide sequence: TGTGCCAGCTCACCACCGATCCAGGGCACAGATACGCAGTATTTT.